The present entry profiles one T cell receptor (beta chain) with its context. Its antigen is not known. TCRdb's table, derived via immunoSEQ multiplex PCR, lists solely in-frame clones and lacks some. The sample lists tens of thousands of clones; roughly 87% were seen once. The data stem from a study of T cell responses to AZD1222 COVID-19 vaccine. Germline CDR1 reads LGHNT; CDR2 reads FRNRAP. The CDR3 contains 17 residues. The V and J ends lost 5 bases and 0 bases respectively, with 19 bases between them. Study observations and caveats: Donors, mostly white British, included more females; clonal diversity was possibly underestimated. Reports indicate that nearly half of spike-specific TCRs are directed at unmutated variant regions. Vaccination with two AZD1222 doses was followed by a rise in Spike-specific TCR breadth and depth. Researchers report vaccine-associated CD4 TCRs spanning spike, with dominance at 160-218 and 743-854.

The sequences come from peripheral blood, collected on day 0 of AZD1222 vaccination. The chain is built from TRBV12-5 and TRBJ1-1; D not certain. The clonotype was recovered from an adult in good health. CDR3 region: CASGEDGRVVVNTEAFF. For the CDR3, the DNA is TGTGCTAGTGGTGAAGACGGCCGGGTCGTCGTGAACACTGAAGCTTTCTTT.